A selection of T cell receptor beta chains follows, all from one sample in a study of blood T cell repertoires in COVID-19. The data were produced by immunoSEQ multiplex PCR, yet TCRdb's version contains in-frame clones alone and is incomplete. The sample has over 120,000 clones, 70% to 85% seen once. The sequencing sample was made of peripheral blood. The receptors originated from a woman at least 80 years old with acute or convalescent COVID-19. Each CDR3 is given without its conserved first and last residue.

V gene: TRBV10-3; CDR3 protein: AISDPGRVSTEAF
V gene: TRBV6-2/TRBV6-3; CDR3 protein: ASSRTGPSPTYGYT
V gene: TRBV7-3; CDR3 protein: ASSLMAGGEQF
V gene: TRBV20-1; CDR3 protein: SASSSDSAGDTQY
V gene: TRBV18; CDR3 protein: ASSPGQYSNQPQH
V gene: TRBV18; CDR3 protein: ASSQTGTGPYEQY
V gene: TRBV5-1; CDR3 protein: ASSLAENTEAF
V gene: TRBV21-1; CDR3 protein: ASRRDRGYEQY
V gene: TRBV5-1; CDR3 protein: ASSSLGLNEKLF
V gene: TRBV9; CDR3 protein: ASATPRRNTIY
V gene: TRBV19; CDR3 protein: ASHPGGNRLSETQY
V gene: TRBV19; CDR3 protein: ASRAGGSTEAF
V gene: TRBV7-2; CDR3 protein: ASSLATLNTEAF
V gene: TRBV6-5; CDR3 protein: ASSYSTGFNEKLF
V gene: TRBV2; CDR3 protein: ASSAGRETQY
V gene: TRBV14; CDR3 protein: ASSRDRHNEQF
V gene: TRBV7-2; CDR3 protein: ASSSGHYNEQF
V gene: TRBV20-1; CDR3 protein: SWRVDGYT
V gene: TRBV6-1; CDR3 protein: ASSEGSGDGNTIY
V gene: TRBV28; CDR3 protein: ASSSRQGNYEQY
V gene: TRBV9; CDR3 protein: ASSVGGAGTLYGYT
V gene: TRBV9; CDR3 protein: ASSTRGQGGTDTQY
V gene: TRBV11-1; CDR3 protein: ASRTSGGSDTQY
V gene: TRBV27; CDR3 protein: ASSPLAGTRAASSYEQY
V gene: TRBV14; CDR3 protein: ASSHRRVLGTDTQY
V gene: TRBV10-3; CDR3 protein: AISETESGNTIY
V gene: TRBV3-1/TRBV3-2; CDR3 protein: ASSDRQGVRGTEAF
V gene: TRBV5-4; CDR3 protein: ASSLGAVVRGKEKLF
V gene: TRBV27; CDR3 protein: ASSPIGRQGNEKLF
V gene: TRBV6-5; CDR3 protein: AGQEGQANTGELF
V gene: TRBV6-4; CDR3 protein: ASKVEPSMNTEAF
V gene: TRBV6-2/TRBV6-3; CDR3 protein: ASSYTSGGNTGELF